This T cell receptor (beta chain) was recovered during a study of blood T cell repertoires in COVID-19. Study-level background: Specimens from acute and convalescent COVID-19 originated in the United States, Italy and Spain.

Per the original data handling: Amplification of reference gene primers was used by the study to estimate nucleated cell counts. Assay: immunoSEQ multiplex PCR; the TCRdb copy retains only in-frame clones and omits some. V and J calls and clone size are given by that table; D and trimming were obtained from the DNA. In the table there are a few hundred thousand clones, 86% of which are singletons. V shed 1 base, J shed 1 base, and the junction held 12 bases outside the gene matches. Germline lookup yields CDR1 SGHNT and CDR2 YYREEE (reference sequence). The CDR3 extends over 18 amino acids. Sequenced: peripheral blood. The receptor comes from a woman aged 45-60 years with acute or convalescent COVID-19. The rearrangement links TRBV5-4 to TRBJ1-1, with 8 bases fitting TRBD1. CDR3 nucleotides: TGTGCCAGCAGCTTGCCTGCGAGACAGGGGATTTCGAACACTGAAGCTTTCTTT. As protein: CASSLPARQGISNTEAFF.